Included here is one T cell receptor (beta chain) sequence, with context. The sample originates from a study of blood T cell repertoires in COVID-19. Per the study methods: Nucleated cell number was recorded as an estimate derived from reference gene primer amplification. Repertoires were generated with immunoSEQ multiplex PCR, while TCRdb's copy carries only in-frame clones and drops some. That table furnishes V, J and clone size, whereas the DNA furnished D and trimming. The data show 130,000 to 150,000 clones, with around 86% seen just once and about 11% held by the top ten. In terms of age and location, participants ranged from about 18 to 95 years and lived in approximately 26 US areas. The study assigned cohorts using participant-reported clinical history. Each recovered donor of Cohort 3 presented with two negative PCRs, clearance, or symptom resolution. Germline CDR1 reads MGHRA; CDR2 reads YSYEKL. The CDR3 is made up of 15 amino acids. With 2 bases removed from V and 0 bases from J, the gap between germline ends came to 11 bases.

The receptor's source is a man aged 55 to 70 who had recovered from COVID-19. This rearrangement joins TRBV4-1 to TRBJ2-7, with D possibly being TRBD1 (5 bases). Sample: PBMCs or T cells enriched from blood (not recorded which). The CDR3 is CASSQYRSNSYEQYF. In DNA, the CDR3 is TGCGCCAGCAGCCAATACAGGTCAAACTCCTACGAGCAGTACTTC.